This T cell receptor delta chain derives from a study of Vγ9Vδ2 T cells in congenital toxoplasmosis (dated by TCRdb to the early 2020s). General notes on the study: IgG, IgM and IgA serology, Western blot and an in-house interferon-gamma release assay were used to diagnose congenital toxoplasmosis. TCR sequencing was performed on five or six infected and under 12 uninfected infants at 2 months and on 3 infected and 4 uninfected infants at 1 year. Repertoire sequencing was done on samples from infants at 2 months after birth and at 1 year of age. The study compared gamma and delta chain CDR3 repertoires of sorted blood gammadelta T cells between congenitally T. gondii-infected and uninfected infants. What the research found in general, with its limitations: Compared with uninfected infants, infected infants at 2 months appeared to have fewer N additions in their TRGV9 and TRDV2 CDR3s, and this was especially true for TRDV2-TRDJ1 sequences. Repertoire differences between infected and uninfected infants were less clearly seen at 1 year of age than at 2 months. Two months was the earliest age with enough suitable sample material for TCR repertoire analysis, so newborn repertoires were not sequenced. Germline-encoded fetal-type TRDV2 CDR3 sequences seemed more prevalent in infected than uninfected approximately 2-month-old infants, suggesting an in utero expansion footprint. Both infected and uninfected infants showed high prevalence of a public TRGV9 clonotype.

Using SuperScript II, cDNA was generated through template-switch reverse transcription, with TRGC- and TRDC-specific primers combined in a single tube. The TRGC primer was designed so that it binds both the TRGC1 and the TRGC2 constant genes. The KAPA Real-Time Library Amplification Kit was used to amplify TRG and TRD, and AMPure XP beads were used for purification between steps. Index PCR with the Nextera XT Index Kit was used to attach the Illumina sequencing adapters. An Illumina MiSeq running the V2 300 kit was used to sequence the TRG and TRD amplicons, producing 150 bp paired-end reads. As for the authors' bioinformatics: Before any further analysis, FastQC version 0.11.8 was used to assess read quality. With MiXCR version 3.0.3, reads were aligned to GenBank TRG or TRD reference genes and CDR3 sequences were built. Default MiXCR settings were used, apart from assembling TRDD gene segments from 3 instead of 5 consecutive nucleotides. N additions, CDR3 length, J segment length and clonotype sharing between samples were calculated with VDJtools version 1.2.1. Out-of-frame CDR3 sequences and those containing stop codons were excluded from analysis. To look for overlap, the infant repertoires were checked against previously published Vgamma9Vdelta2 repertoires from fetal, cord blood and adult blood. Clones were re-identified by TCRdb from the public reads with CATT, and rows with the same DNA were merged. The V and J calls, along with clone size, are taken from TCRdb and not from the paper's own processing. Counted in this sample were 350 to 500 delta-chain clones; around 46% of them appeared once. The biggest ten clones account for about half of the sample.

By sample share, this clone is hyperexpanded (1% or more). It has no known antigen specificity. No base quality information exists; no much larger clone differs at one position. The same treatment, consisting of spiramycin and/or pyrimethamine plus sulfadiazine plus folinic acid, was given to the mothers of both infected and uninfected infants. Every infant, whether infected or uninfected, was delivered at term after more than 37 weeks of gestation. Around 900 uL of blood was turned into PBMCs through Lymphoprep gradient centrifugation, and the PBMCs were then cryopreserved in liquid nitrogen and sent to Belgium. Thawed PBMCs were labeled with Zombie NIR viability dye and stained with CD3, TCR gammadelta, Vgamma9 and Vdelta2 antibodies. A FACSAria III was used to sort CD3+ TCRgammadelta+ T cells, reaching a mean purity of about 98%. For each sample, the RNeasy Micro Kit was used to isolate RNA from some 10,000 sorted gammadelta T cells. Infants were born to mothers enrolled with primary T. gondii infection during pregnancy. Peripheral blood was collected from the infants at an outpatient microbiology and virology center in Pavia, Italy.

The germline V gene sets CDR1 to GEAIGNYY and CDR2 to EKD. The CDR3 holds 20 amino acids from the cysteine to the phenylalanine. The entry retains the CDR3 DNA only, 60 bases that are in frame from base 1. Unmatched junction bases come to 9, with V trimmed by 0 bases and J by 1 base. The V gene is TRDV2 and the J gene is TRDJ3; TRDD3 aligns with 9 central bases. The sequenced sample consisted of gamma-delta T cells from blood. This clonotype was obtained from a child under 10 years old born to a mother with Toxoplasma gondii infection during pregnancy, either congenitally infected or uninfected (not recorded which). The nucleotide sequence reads TGTGCCTGTGACACCGTAGGGGGATACTTCTTATCCTGGGACACCCGACAGATGTTTTTC. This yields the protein CACDTVGGYFLSWDTRQMFF.